Listed below are T cell receptor beta chains from one sample, sequenced in a study of OX40 agonist ivuxolimab in advanced cancers. Sequencing was performed with immunoSEQ multiplex PCR; in TCRdb, only in-frame clones are kept and a portion is missing. Here the sample spans about 66,000 clones, roughly nine tenths being singletons. Here the sequenced sample was CD4+ or CD8+ T cells sorted from blood, taken in a trial of the OX40 agonist ivuxolimab. Receptors were obtained from an adult with an advanced solid tumor such as melanoma, head and neck, liver or kidney cancer. The CDR3 runs from the conserved cysteine through the conserved F or W. A D gene is named only where the DNA matches it firmly. For some rows the clone size is stated as once, few or many, or as a class when expanded; others skip it.

clone size,V gene,J gene,D gene,CDR3 protein,CDR3 DNA
-,TRBV27,TRBJ2-1,TRBD2,CASSSLAGGASEQFF,TGTGCCAGCAGTTCCCTAGCGGGAGGGGCAAGTGAGCAGTTCTTC
-,TRBV4-2,TRBJ2-4,TRBD1,CASSQGVLRTGGPNIQYF,TGTGCCAGCAGCCAAGGCGTCCTTAGGACAGGGGGCCCAAACATTCAGTACTTC
-,TRBV19,TRBJ2-1,-,CASSPQGGNNEQFF,TGTGCCAGTAGTCCCCAGGGGGGTAACAATGAGCAGTTCTTC
-,TRBV6-1,TRBJ2-1,-,CAILGDNGNNEQFF,TGTGCCATCCTTGGGGACAATGGGAACAATGAGCAGTTCTTC
-,TRBV7-9,TRBJ2-7,-,CASTSMGEQYF,TGTGCCAGCACCTCGATGGGAGAGCAGTACTTC
-,TRBV7-2,TRBJ2-5,TRBD2,CASSYDGRDQETQYF,TGTGCCAGCAGCTACGACGGGAGGGATCAAGAGACCCAGTACTTC
once,TRBV10-3,TRBJ1-1,-,CAISRGHAEAFF,TGTGCCATCAGTAGAGGTCACGCTGAAGCTTTCTTT
-,TRBV7-2,TRBJ1-1,-,CASSISRGANTEAFF,TGTGCCAGCAGTATCTCACGGGGGGCGAACACTGAAGCTTTCTTT
-,TRBV19,TRBJ1-5,TRBD1,CASRSATGTGKQPQHF,TGTGCCAGTAGGTCCGCGACGGGGACAGGGAAGCAGCCCCAGCATTTT
few,TRBV18,TRBJ2-7,-,CASSPSSYEQYF,TGTGCCAGCTCACCCAGCTCCTACGAGCAGTACTTC
-,TRBV20-1,TRBJ2-3,-,CSASIGDTQYF,TGCAGTGCTAGTATAGGGGATACGCAGTATTTT
-,TRBV28,TRBJ1-1,-,CASIRAGVQNTEAFF,TGTGCCAGCATCAGAGCCGGGGTCCAGAACACTGAAGCTTTCTTT
-,TRBV5-6,TRBJ1-2,-,CASSTLSGTVAVYTF,TGTGCCAGCAGTACATTATCCGGGACGGTAGCCGTCTACACCTTC
-,TRBV5-6,TRBJ2-5,-,CASSPLSLEETQYF,TGTGCCAGCAGCCCCCTCTCCCTTGAAGAGACCCAGTACTTC
-,TRBV5-1,TRBJ2-7,TRBD2,CASSPGLPTYEQYF,TGCGCCAGCAGCCCGGGACTACCGACCTACGAGCAGTACTTC
once,TRBV18,TRBJ2-5,-,CASSLNEGETQYF,TGTGCCAGCTCACTTAACGAGGGCGAGACCCAGTACTTC
once,TRBV7-9,TRBJ2-1,-,CASSFPSVNEQFF,TGTGCCAGCAGCTTCCCCTCAGTAAATGAGCAGTTCTTC
-,TRBV2,TRBJ2-1,TRBD2,CASLPITGLALYNEQFF,TGTGCCAGCCTCCCTATAACGGGACTAGCGTTATACAATGAGCAGTTCTTC
few,TRBV7-6,TRBJ1-1,-,CASSRSGNTEAFF,TGTGCCAGCAGCCGGTCGGGGAACACTGAAGCTTTCTTT
few,TRBV29-1,TRBJ1-1,-,CSVVGKNTEAFF,TGCAGCGTTGTGGGCAAGAACACTGAAGCTTTCTTT
-,TRBV4-2,TRBJ2-1,-,CASSQDPYTYNEQFF,TGTGCCAGCAGCCAAGATCCGTACACCTACAATGAGCAGTTCTTC
-,TRBV19,TRBJ1-1,-,CASKAQGTNTEAFF,TGTGCCAGTAAAGCACAGGGTACGAACACTGAAGCTTTCTTT
-,TRBV6-5,TRBJ2-7,-,CASSWLPSYGQYF,TGTGCCAGCAGTTGGCTCCCGTCCTACGGGCAGTACTTC
-,TRBV2,TRBJ2-7,-,CASSEEAGSSYEQYF,TGTGCCAGCAGTGAGGAGGCGGGGTCCTCCTACGAGCAGTACTTC
-,TRBV7-2,TRBJ2-5,-,CASSLAGEWETQYF,TGTGCCAGCAGCTTAGCGGGGGAATGGGAGACCCAGTACTTC
-,TRBV5-1,TRBJ2-3,TRBD2,CASSWLLAGGPGATDTQYF,TGCGCCAGCAGCTGGCTATTGGCGGGAGGGCCCGGTGCCACAGATACGCAGTATTTT
-,TRBV4-2,TRBJ1-2,-,CASSQKTNYGYTF,TGTGCCAGCAGCCAAAAAACTAACTATGGCTACACCTTC
-,TRBV5-1,TRBJ2-2,-,CASRTGTLNTGELFF,TGCGCCAGCAGAACCGGGACATTGAACACCGGGGAGCTGTTTTTT
-,TRBV18,TRBJ1-4,TRBD1,CASSLTGTDIRELFF,TGTGCCAGCTCCCTAACCGGGACAGATATACGGGAACTGTTTTTT
-,TRBV19,TRBJ1-1,TRBD1,CASDDLDRGTEAFF,TGTGCCAGCGACGACCTTGACAGGGGCACTGAAGCTTTCTTT
-,TRBV5-1,TRBJ2-1,TRBD1,CASSTTRDRTANEQFF,TGCGCCAGCAGCACGACCCGGGACAGAACCGCCAATGAGCAGTTCTTC
few,TRBV12-5,TRBJ1-1,-,CASGLGRNTEAFF,TGTGCTAGTGGTTTGGGCAGGAACACTGAAGCTTTCTTT
-,TRBV11-3,TRBJ2-3,TRBD2,CASSGAGTSGSPDTQYF,TGTGCCAGCAGCGGGGCTGGGACTAGCGGGAGCCCAGATACGCAGTATTTT
-,TRBV2,TRBJ2-1,-,CATLLDRNYNEQFF,TGTGCCACCCTATTGGACAGAAACTACAATGAGCAGTTCTTC
-,TRBV18,TRBJ2-5,-,CASSPPNWQETQYF,TGTGCCAGCTCACCACCAAACTGGCAAGAGACCCAGTACTTC
-,TRBV7-2,TRBJ2-7,-,CASSPQGPEQYF,TGTGCCAGCAGCCCCCAGGGGCCCGAGCAGTACTTC
once,TRBV29-1,TRBJ2-1,TRBD1,CSALGTADEQFF,TGCAGCGCCCTTGGGACAGCCGATGAGCAGTTCTTC
-,TRBV6-6,TRBJ2-7,TRBD1,CASSALGQVATSGEYF,TGTGCCAGCAGCGCGCTTGGACAGGTCGCTACCTCCGGGGAGTACTTC
-,TRBV28,TRBJ1-2,-,CASYQGKEGYTF,TGTGCCAGTTATCAGGGAAAGGAGGGCTACACCTTC
-,TRBV7-2,TRBJ1-2,-,CASSQRGLYGYTF,TGTGCCAGCAGCCAGCGGGGCCTCTATGGCTACACCTTC
once,TRBV19,TRBJ2-7,TRBD2,CASSIVAGGYEQYF,TGTGCCAGTAGTATCGTAGCGGGGGGCTACGAGCAGTACTTC
-,TRBV10-1,TRBJ1-5,-,CASMVFRRQANQPQHF,TGCGCCAGCATGGTTTTCCGGAGACAGGCCAATCAGCCCCAGCATTTT
-,TRBV6-5,TRBJ2-3,TRBD2,CASSYGGSSDTQYF,TGTGCCAGCAGTTACGGCGGGAGCTCAGATACGCAGTATTTT
-,TRBV5-1,TRBJ2-3,-,CASSLISGSTDTQYF,TGCGCCAGCAGCTTAATTAGCGGCAGCACAGATACGCAGTATTTT
-,TRBV14,TRBJ2-1,TRBD2,CASSLGLVVDNEQFF,TGTGCCAGCAGCCTAGGACTAGTAGTTGATAATGAGCAGTTCTTC
once,TRBV19,TRBJ1-4,TRBD1,CASSSAGTVNEKLFF,TGTGCCAGTAGTTCTGCCGGGACAGTTAATGAAAAACTGTTTTTT
-,TRBV6-1,TRBJ2-6,-,CASSVDRYSGANVLTF,TGTGCCAGCAGTGTGGACCGCTACTCTGGGGCCAACGTCCTGACTTTC
-,TRBV7-7,TRBJ2-5,TRBD2,CASSLGAGGEETQYF,TGTGCTAGCAGCTTAGGGGCGGGAGGGGAAGAGACCCAGTACTTC
-,TRBV4-1,TRBJ1-5,-,CASSQEGSPDQPQHF,TGCGCCAGCAGCCAAGAAGGGTCCCCTGATCAGCCCCAGCATTTT
-,TRBV18,TRBJ2-7,-,CASSPDSGSEQYF,TGTGCCAGCTCACCGGACTCTGGGTCGGAGCAGTACTTC
-,TRBV28,TRBJ2-5,TRBD2,CASSSSTSGSREQYF,TGTGCCAGCAGCTCCTCGACTAGCGGGAGTCGGGAGCAGTACTTC
-,TRBV5-4,TRBJ2-1,-,CASSPTLRNEGDNEQFF,TGTGCCAGCAGCCCGACCCTAAGGAACGAAGGAGACAATGAGCAGTTCTTC
-,TRBV19,TRBJ2-7,TRBD1,CASSGGTGGDVYEQYF,TGTGCCAGTAGTGGAGGGACAGGGGGCGACGTCTACGAGCAGTACTTC
-,TRBV5-1,TRBJ2-5,-,CASSQQETQYF,TGCGCCAGCAGCCAACAAGAGACCCAGTACTTC
-,TRBV7-2,TRBJ1-5,-,CASSPGSTNQPQHF,TGTGCCAGCAGCCCCGGGAGTACGAATCAGCCCCAGCATTTT
-,TRBV7-3,TRBJ2-7,TRBD1,CASSLGQGIGEQYF,TGTGCCAGCAGCTTAGGACAGGGGATCGGGGAGCAGTACTTC
few,TRBV11-3,TRBJ2-1,-,CASSLGLNNEQFF,TGTGCCAGCAGCTTAGGGCTCAACAATGAGCAGTTCTTC